The entry below gives a single TCR beta chain sequence along with its context. This sample is drawn from a study of T cell changes during pregnancy in multiple sclerosis. The CDR3 contains 14 residues. V gave up 1 base and J gave up 9 bases; unmatched junction bases: 6. Germline loops: CDR1 SGHAT, CDR2 FQNNGV. Clones were sequenced by immunoSEQ multiplex PCR, and TCRdb holds only the in-frame ones, with some missing. Here the sample spans 44,000 or so clones, 85% to 90% being singletons. The chain recombines TRBV11-2 with TRBJ2-1; 7 nucleotides match TRBD1. This receptor was taken from a female donor in good health, enrolled as a control in a pregnancy study. This specimen consisted of peripheral blood, obtained in the first trimester of pregnancy. Written as DNA, the CDR3 is TGTGCCAGCAGCTTAGGGAGAGGGGGCGGTGAGCAGTTCTTC. Protein: CASSLGRGGGEQFF.